The 21 T cell receptor beta chains below were found in one sample sequenced in a study of neoadjuvant nivolumab and ipilimumab in lung cancer. Profiling relied on immunoSEQ multiplex PCR, and the TCRdb table lists in-frame clones only, not all of them. Counted here are 26,000 or so clones, about 83% occurring once; the ten biggest clones make up about 5%. This specimen consisted of tumor tissue, obtained after neoadjuvant nivolumab, alone or with ipilimumab, at or shortly before surgery. The source is an adult with non-small cell lung cancer.

The chain couples TRBV5-1 to TRBJ1-1; D is ambiguous. Germline lookup yields CDR1 SGHRS and CDR2 YFSETQ. CDR3 length equals 15 residues. Trimming removed 0 bases from V and 4 bases from J, with 13 bases in between. Here the CDR3 DNA reads TGCGCCAGCAGCTTGGTAATCGGGGTCCGCACTGAAGCTTTCTTT. This codes for CASSLVIGVRTEAFF.

J is TRBJ2-3 and V is TRBV30, with TRBD2 as a possible D gene (6 bases). The CDR3 has 16 amino acids. V was trimmed by 0 bases and J by 6 bases, leaving 19 bases between them. Germline CDR1 is GTSNPN and CDR2 is SVGIG (reference sequence). The CDR3 protein is CAWSVLALHPGDTQYF. CDR3 nucleotides: TGTGCCTGGAGTGTACTAGCCCTACACCCTGGGGATACGCAGTATTTT.

This clone was observed a single time. This rearrangement joins TRBV30 to TRBJ2-7; tentative D call: TRBD2 (6 bases). The CDR3 has 14 residues. Germline loops: CDR1 GTSNPN, CDR2 SVGIG (reference sequence). V lost 3 bases, J lost 6 bases, and 18 bases lay in between. CDR3 bases: TGTGCCTGGAGATGGATTGACGCCGGGAGCGAGCAGTACTTC. Translation: CAWRWIDAGSEQYF. Full variable domain (outside the CDR3, taken from reference TRBV30 and TRBJ2-7): SQTIHQWPATLVQPVGSPLSLECTVEGTSNPNLYWYRQAAGRGLQLLFYSVGIGQISSEVPQNLSASRPQDRQFILSSKKLLLSDSGFYLCAWRWIDAGSEQYFGPGTRLTVT.

The rearrangement uses TRBV14 and TRBJ2-7; tentatively, D is TRBD2 (6 bases). Germline V gene lookup returns CDR1 SGHDN and CDR2 FVKESK. This CDR3 comprises 13 residues. V dropped 4 bases and J dropped 7 bases, with 14 bases sitting between them. The CDR3 DNA is TGTGCCAGCAGCCTTGGGACTGGGGGTGAGCAGTACTTC. It is translated as CASSLGTGGEQYF.

The chain has TRBV6-6 and TRBJ2-3; D remains ambiguous. Trimming stripped 10 bases from V and 2 bases from J, with 4 bases between. CDR1 is MNHNY and CDR2 is SVGAGI in the germline V gene (reference sequence). The CDR3 is 10 residues long. CDR3 sequence (DNA): TGTGCCACCTACACAGATACGCAGTATTTT. This sequence encodes CATYTDTQYF.

The J gene is TRBJ2-2, the V gene TRBV5-1; TRBD2 matches at 11 bases. The germline CDR1 and CDR2 sequences are SGHRS and YFSETQ. The CDR3 extends over 16 amino acids. Trimming removed 5 bases from V and 2 bases from J; junction bases left unmatched: 5. Here the CDR3 reads CASRNLAGGNTGELFF. The CDR3 DNA is TGCGCCAGCAGAAATCTAGCGGGGGGAAACACCGGGGAGCTGTTTTTT. Full variable domain (missing parts from reference TRBV5-1 and TRBJ2-2): KAGVTQTPRYLIKTRGQQVTLSCSPISGHRSVSWYQQTPGQGLQFLFEYFSETQRNKGNFPGRFSGRQFSNSRSEMNVSTLELGDSALYLCASRNLAGGNTGELFFGEGSRLTVL.

J is TRBJ2-5 and V is TRBV11-2; no definite D call. Germline CDR1 is SGHAT and CDR2 is FQNNGV. V gave up 3 bases and J gave up 2 bases, with 13 bases separating them. CDR3 length: 15 residues. The CDR3 loop reads CASSFSSVGQETQYF. DNA of the CDR3: TGTGCCAGCAGCTTCTCGTCTGTTGGACAAGAGACCCAGTACTTC. Drawing the rest from reference TRBV11-2 and TRBJ2-5, the complete variable domain is EAGVAQSPRYKIIEKRQSVAFWCNPISGHATLYWYQQILGQGPKLLIQFQNNGVVDDSQLPKDRFSAERLKGVDSTLKIQPAKLEDSAVYLCASSFSSVGQETQYFGPGTRLLVL.

The gene calls are TRBV7-6 and TRBJ1-3; weak D call: TRBD1 (5 bases). The CDR3 extends over 16 amino acids. V shed 2 bases and J shed 0 bases, with 11 bases lying between them. Germline V gene data show CDR1 as SGHVS and CDR2 as FNYEAQ. CDR3 DNA: TGTGCCAGCAGCTTAACAGACAGTAGCTCTGGAAACACCATATATTTT. Its protein is CASSLTDSSSGNTIYF.

The chain uses TRBV9 and TRBJ1-5; 7 nucleotides line up with TRBD1. Per germline, CDR1 SGDLS and CDR2 YYNGEE. The CDR3 is 14 residues long. J was trimmed by 4 bases and V by 0 bases; bases with no gene match: 1. CDR3 loop: CASSVGTGNQPQHF. In DNA form, the CDR3 reads TGTGCCAGCAGCGTAGGGACAGGTAATCAGCCCCAGCATTTT.

This chain joins TRBV29-1 and TRBJ2-7, with 10 bases fitting TRBD2. Germline CDR1 and CDR2: SQVTM and ANQGSEA. The CDR3 covers 12 residues. J lost 3 bases, V lost 4 bases, and 0 bases had no gene match. CDR3: CSVGTSGYEQYF. In nucleotides, the CDR3 is TGCAGCGTTGGGACTAGCGGCTACGAGCAGTACTTC.

V and J are TRBV2 and TRBJ2-3; 10 nucleotides match TRBD2. The V gene end was trimmed by 5 bases and the J gene end by 4 bases; junction bases not matched to a gene: 6. In germline, CDR1 is SNHLY, CDR2 FYNNEI. The CDR3 covers 15 residues. CDR3 nucleotides: TGTGCCAGCAGTTCCGGGACTAGCGCGGCAGATACGCAGTATTTT. It specifies CASSSGTSAADTQYF.

The chain joins TRBV6-6 to TRBJ1-1; D is unclear. Germline V gene data show CDR1 as MNHNY and CDR2 as SVGAGI (reference sequence). The CDR3 sequence is 11 residues long. The V end was cut by 10 bases, the J end by 2 bases, with 8 bases between. DNA of the CDR3: TGTGCCACTGGACTTAACACTGAAGCTTTCTTT. Protein sequence: CATGLNTEAFF.

V usage is TRBV23-1 and J usage is TRBJ1-2, with a possible D match to TRBD1 (6 bases). TRBV23-1 is filed as an ORF, its function uncertain. V dropped 4 bases and J dropped 4 bases, with 19 bases sitting between them. The CDR3 consists of 16 residues. The CDR3 bases are TGCGCCAGCAGTCTCGAGACAGGTCCCTTGGGCTATGGCTACACCTTC. Translating gives CASSLETGPLGYGYTF.

The rearrangement uses TRBV28 and TRBJ2-7; maybe TRBD2 (6 bases). The germline CDR1 and CDR2 sequences are MDHEN and SYDVKM. Trimming removed 7 bases at V and 3 bases at J, with 16 bases between. This CDR3 is built from 14 residues. CDR3 in amino acids: CASIGGPDGYEQYF. The CDR3, as DNA: TGTGCCAGCATTGGAGGGCCAGATGGCTACGAGCAGTACTTC.

The chain links TRBV5-1 to TRBJ2-3; the D gene is possibly TRBD1 (6 bases). V lost 0 bases to trimming and J lost 5 bases, with 7 bases between them. The CDR3 runs to 13 residues. Germline lookup yields CDR1 SGHRS and CDR2 YFSETQ. The CDR3: CASSLAGEDTQYF. CDR3 DNA: TGCGCCAGCAGCTTGGCAGGGGAAGATACGCAGTATTTT.

V is TRBV9 and J is TRBJ2-3; TRBD2 agrees at 9 bases. CDR1 is SGDLS, CDR2 YYNGEE, per germline. V lost 3 bases to trimming and J lost 3 bases; unmatched junction nucleotides: 8. CDR3 length equals 16 residues. Here the CDR3 reads CASSATPGLATDTQYF. The CDR3 bases are TGTGCCAGCAGCGCGACACCGGGACTAGCTACAGATACGCAGTATTTT.

This clone showed up just a few times. This rearrangement joins TRBV7-9 to TRBJ1-5, with D possibly matching TRBD1 (5 bases). This CDR3 has 15 residues. V lost 4 bases to trimming and J lost 10 bases, with 20 bases between them. The germline V gene has CDR1 SEHNR and CDR2 FQNEAQ (reference sequence). The CDR3 nucleotides are TGTGCCAGCAGCTCACACCCGACAGACTGGGGACCCCAGCATTTT. It yields the protein CASSSHPTDWGPQHF.

V is TRBV7-6 and J is TRBJ2-7; no clear D. Germline V gene sequence: CDR1 SGHVS, CDR2 FNYEAQ. V was pared by 2 bases and J by 4 bases, with 9 bases between. The length of the CDR3 is 13 residues. The CDR3, as DNA: TGTGCCAGCAGCTTATCTCGTGAATACGAGCAGTACTTC. It translates to CASSLSREYEQYF.

This chain joins TRBV25-1 and TRBJ2-7; TRBD1 matches at 7 bases. The CDR3 loop spans 15 amino acids. Unmatched junction bases numbered 7, after V lost 1 base and J lost 4 bases. CDR1 and CDR2 (germline): MGHDK, SYGVNS. CDR3 coding DNA: TGTGCCAGCAGTGAATCCGACAGGGCGCGTTACGAGCAGTACTTC. This translates into CASSESDRARYEQYF.

V and J are TRBV5-1 and TRBJ2-3, with D unclear. The length of the CDR3 is 13 residues. Trimming left V 4 bases short and J 2 bases short, with 8 bases between. The V gene's germline CDR1 is SGHRS and CDR2 YFSETQ. Written as DNA, the CDR3 is TGCGCCAGCAGCGCCGGGTCCACAGATACGCAGTATTTT. The encoded protein is CASSAGSTDTQYF.

The chain recombines TRBV4-3 with TRBJ2-1, with 9 nucleotides matching TRBD2. V shed 0 bases and J 7 bases; nucleotides not matched to a gene: 4. Germline V gene lookup returns CDR1 LGHNA and CDR2 YSLEER. CDR3 length equals 15 residues. DNA of the CDR3: TGCGCCAGCAGCCAAGAAGGACTAGCGAAGAATGAGCAGTTCTTC. It codes for CASSQEGLAKNEQFF.